This T cell receptor (beta chain) was profiled in a study of T cell responses to AZD1222 COVID-19 vaccine. Germline V gene data show CDR1 as SGHTA and CDR2 as FQGNSA. Trimming took 0 bases from V and 4 from J, leaving 9 bases between them. The CDR3 contains 14 residues. Clones were sequenced by immunoSEQ multiplex PCR, and TCRdb holds only the in-frame ones, with some missing. The table has 90,000 or so clones, around nine tenths seen once. Broader study findings: White British people made up most donors, females outnumbered males, and clonal diversity was possibly underestimated. A rise in Spike-specific TCR breadth and depth followed two AZD1222 doses. In all cases, repertoires were sampled only after the peak T cell response. At baseline, just five to seven AZD1222 recipients tested seropositive.

Points on this clone: Its specificity is not known.

This clonotype originated in an adult who received the AZD1222 COVID-19 vaccine. V is TRBV7-2 and J is TRBJ1-1; D gene ambiguous. Material: peripheral blood, obtained 28 days after the second AZD1222 dose. For the CDR3, the DNA is TGTGCCAGCAGCTTAGCGGCGGGAGGCACTGAAGCTTTCTTT. Its translation: CASSLAAGGTEAFF.